This passage covers 26 T cell receptor beta chains from one sample sequenced in a study of OX40 agonist ivuxolimab in advanced cancers. Assay used: immunoSEQ multiplex PCR; TCRdb lists only in-frame clones, some missing. Counted here are some 46,000 clones, 89% occurring once; the ten biggest clones make up around 11%. The sequences come from CD4+ or CD8+ T cells sorted from blood, collected in a trial of the OX40 agonist ivuxolimab. The source is an adult with an advanced solid tumor such as melanoma, head and neck, liver or kidney cancer.

This rearrangement joins TRBV28 to TRBJ1-4, with 9 bases aligning to TRBD1. Germline CDR1 and CDR2: MDHEN and SYDVKM. The CDR3 loop spans 15 amino acids. V was clipped by 4 bases and J by 7 bases; unmatched bases: 7. The CDR3 sequence is CASSSSQGASEKLFF. The CDR3 DNA is TGTGCCAGCAGTTCCTCACAGGGGGCAAGTGAAAAACTGTTTTTT.

This clone was recorded once. CDR3 nucleotides: TGTGCCAGCAGTTACGTGGGGGCAAACACTGAAGCTTTCTTT. Residues: CASSYVGANTEAFF. V gene TRBV6-5 combines with J gene TRBJ1-1; D is possibly TRBD1 (6 bases). The CDR3 is 14 amino acids. V lost 2 bases to trimming and J lost 2 bases, with 9 bases between them. Germline assignment: CDR1 MNHEY and CDR2 SVGAGI.

The chain is built from TRBV19 and TRBJ1-5; 8 bases align to TRBD1. This CDR3 region has 15 residues. Germline trimming cut 4 bases from V and 4 bases from J; bases unmatched to any gene: 6. Germline lookup yields CDR1 LNHDA and CDR2 SQIVND (reference sequence). In DNA, the CDR3 is TGTGCCAGTAGTAGTTGGGACAGGAATAATCAGCCCCAGCATTTT. This translates into CASSSWDRNNQPQHF.

This clone was picked up one time. The chain employs TRBV6-5 and TRBJ2-1; a possible D gene is TRBD2 (6 bases). Per the germline V gene, CDR1 is MNHEY and CDR2 is SVGAGI. This CDR3 region has 16 residues. Trimming took off 0 bases at V and 4 bases at J, with 13 bases between the two ends. The CDR3 nucleotides are TGTGCCAGCAGTTACTCCGTGGGAGGTTTTTACAATGAGCAGTTCTTC. Translation: CASSYSVGGFYNEQFF.

The sample holds a few counts of this clone. This sample also contains other DNA sequences that code for the same CDR3. The chain recombines TRBV5-8 with TRBJ1-2; D remains ambiguous. V lost 0 bases, J lost 4 bases, and 7 bases lay in between. Germline V lookup: CDR1 SGHTS, CDR2 YDEGEE. The CDR3 covers 13 residues. The CDR3 DNA reads as TGTGCCAGCAGCTTGGGGCAGATCTATGGCTACACCTTC. Protein: CASSLGQIYGYTF.

The V call is TRBV27, the J call TRBJ1-2; D unclear. The V end was cut by 8 bases, the J end by 4 bases, with 11 bases between. The V gene's germline CDR1 is MNHEY and CDR2 SMNVEV (reference sequence). The CDR3 covers 12 residues. For the CDR3, the DNA is TGTGCCAGCTCAAACACTGGCTATGGCTACACCTTC. This sequence encodes CASSNTGYGYTF.

There are many counts of this clone. The chain couples TRBV20-1 to TRBJ1-1; 7 positions match TRBD1. The V gene's germline CDR1 is DFQATT and CDR2 SNEGSKA (reference sequence). Losses at the gene ends were 6 bases for V and 7 bases for J; bases not matched to a gene: 2. CDR3 length: 10 amino acids. The CDR3 region has the DNA TGCAGTGCCAGGGACAGTGAAGCTTTCTTT. Protein sequence: CSARDSEAFF.

The chain is built from TRBV7-2 and TRBJ2-1, with 8 bases lining up with TRBD1. The germline V gene encodes CDR1 SGHTA and CDR2 FQGNSA. V lost 5 bases and J lost 15; bases outside the gene matches: 9. The CDR3 has 12 residues. CDR3 sequence: CASSITDRVWFF. The CDR3 nucleotides are TGTGCCAGCAGCATAACGGACAGGGTGTGGTTCTTC.

V and J are TRBV7-3 and TRBJ2-3, with D uncertain. CDR3 length equals 13 residues. From germline, CDR1 is SGHTA and CDR2 FQGTGA. Trimming took 3 bases from V and 8 from J, leaving 12 bases between them. In DNA form, the CDR3 reads TGTGCCAGCAGCTTTTGGATCTCGGGTACGCAGTATTTT. Its translation is CASSFWISGTQYF.

V gene TRBV29-1 combines with J gene TRBJ2-1; 7 nucleotides agree with TRBD1. The CDR3 totals 13 residues. The trim removed 5 bases at V and 6 bases at J, leaving 7 bases unmatched. In germline, CDR1 is SQVTM, CDR2 ANQGSEA. The CDR3 coding sequence is TGCAGCGTTCCCAACTGGGACAGCAATGAGCAGTTCTTC. The encoded protein is CSVPNWDSNEQFF.

The rearrangement uses TRBV7-1 and TRBJ2-1; D might be TRBD1 (5 bases). TRBV7-1 falls under the ORF class, with uncertain function. This CDR3 has 16 residues. The germline V and J ends were trimmed by 5 bases and 4 bases, with 18 bases remaining between them. The CDR3 loop is CASSDTFDSVYNEQFF. CDR3 sequence (DNA): TGTGCCAGCAGCGACACCTTTGACAGTGTGTACAATGAGCAGTTCTTC.

This sequence joins TRBV15 and TRBJ2-3; TRBD1 matches 7 bases. CDR3 length equals 16 residues. J lost 1 base, V lost 5 bases, and 9 bases had no gene match. In germline, CDR1 is LNHNV, CDR2 YYDKDF (reference sequence). The CDR3 spells CATSFDRVGGTDTQYF. The CDR3 DNA follows: TGTGCCACCAGCTTCGACAGGGTTGGGGGCACAGATACGCAGTATTTT. The variable domain in full, completed from reference TRBV15 and TRBJ2-3, reads DAMVIQNPRYQVTQFGKPVTLSCSQTLNHNVMYWYQQKSSQAPKLLFHYYDKDFNNEADTPDNFQSRRPNTSFCFLDIRSPGLGDTAMYLCATSFDRVGGTDTQYFGPGTRLTVL.

This chain links TRBV9 with TRBJ1-6; 9 bases map to TRBD1. V gave up 2 bases and J gave up 7 bases; unmatched junction bases: 4. Germline V gives CDR1 SGDLS, CDR2 YYNGEE. The CDR3 consists of 15 residues. CDR3 sequence: CASSVGDRGNSPLHF. The CDR3 DNA is TGTGCCAGCAGCGTGGGAGACAGGGGGAATTCACCCCTCCACTTT.

This CDR3 reads CASSWTGSEQYF. In DNA form, the CDR3 reads TGTGCCAGCAGCTGGACCGGTTCCGAGCAGTACTTC. The chain has TRBV7-9 and TRBJ2-7; D not resolved. The CDR3 runs to 12 residues. The ends were cut back, 4 bases at V and 6 bases at J, with 10 bases in the middle. Germline V gene lookup returns CDR1 SEHNR and CDR2 FQNEAQ (reference sequence).

The genes are TRBV4-2 and TRBJ2-7; TRBD1 matches 9 bases. This CDR3 spans 16 amino acids. CDR1 is LGHNA and CDR2 is YNFKEQ in the germline V gene. The J segment lost 3 bases and the V segment lost 5 bases, leaving 11 bases of the junction unmatched. CDR3 in DNA: TGTGCCAGCAGCGAACGGACAGGGGCTTACCTCTACGAGCAGTACTTC. It is translated as CASSERTGAYLYEQYF.

The chain couples TRBV12-5 to TRBJ2-5; 9 bases map to TRBD1. Trimming removed 3 bases from V and 5 bases from J; junction bases left unmatched: 19. CDR1 and CDR2 from the germline V gene are LGHNT and FRNRAP. CDR3 size: 19 residues. CDR3 DNA sequence: TGTGCTAGTGGTTTCTCGACTACACGTCGACAGGGGGGAGGCGAGACCCAGTACTTC. Residues: CASGFSTTRRQGGGETQYF.

This clone is a singleton in its sample. The genes are TRBV7-8 and TRBJ1-5; D is perhaps TRBD1 (6 bases). Trimming removed 5 bases at V and 3 bases at J, with 14 bases between. CDR1 is SGHVS, CDR2 FQNEAQ, per germline. The CDR3 totals 15 residues. CDR3 in amino acids: CASSHFDRINQPQHF. CDR3 in DNA: TGTGCCAGCAGCCACTTCGACAGGATCAATCAGCCCCAGCATTTT.

J is TRBJ1-2 and V is TRBV7-3, with D possibly being TRBD1 (5 bases). V lost 5 bases and J lost 2, with 9 bases in between. Looked up from germline, CDR1 is SGHTA and CDR2 is FQGTGA. CDR3 length: 13 amino acids. In DNA, the CDR3 is TGTGCCAGCAGCCCCCGGGGCAACTATGGCTACACCTTC. Encoded protein: CASSPRGNYGYTF.

The V gene is TRBV11-3, the J gene TRBJ1-1; D is uncertain. The CDR3 length is 13 residues. CDR1 is SGHNT, CDR2 YENEEA, per germline. V shed 6 bases and J shed 2 bases, with 10 bases lying between them. CDR3 coding DNA: TGTGCCAGCAGTCCTCAGCTCAACACTGAAGCTTTCTTT. This translates into CASSPQLNTEAFF.

This clone showed up just once. The gene calls are TRBV9 and TRBJ2-7; 8 bases are a match to TRBD1. The CDR3 consists of 12 residues. J was trimmed by 6 bases and V by 4 bases; bases with no gene match: 3. CDR1 is SGDLS and CDR2 is YYNGEE in the germline V gene. DNA for the CDR3: TGTGCCAGCAGCCGGACAGGGCCCGAGCAGTACTTC. As protein: CASSRTGPEQYF.

This chain joins TRBV7-9 and TRBJ2-3, with D maybe TRBD2 (5 bases). This CDR3 has 14 residues. V lost 5 bases and J lost 3, with 12 bases in between. The germline gives CDR1 SEHNR, CDR2 FQNEAQ (reference sequence). The CDR3 loop reads CASSGDYSTDTQYF. The CDR3 region has the DNA TGTGCCAGCAGCGGCGACTATTCGACAGATACGCAGTATTTT.

The CDR3 protein is CASSFRGGEGTDTQYF. Written as DNA, the CDR3 is TGTGCCAGCAGCTTCCGAGGGGGGGAGGGCACAGATACGCAGTATTTT. The rearrangement joins TRBV11-3 to TRBJ2-3; tentatively, D is TRBD2 (7 bases). Germline loops: CDR1 SGHNT, CDR2 YENEEA. Trimming pared 3 bases from V and 1 base from J, leaving 14 bases between. This CDR3 has 16 amino acids.

This clone was seen a handful of times. The genes are TRBV7-6 and TRBJ1-1, with 8 bases that match TRBD1. The V gene end was trimmed by 5 bases and the J gene end by 6 bases; junction bases not matched to a gene: 5. CDR1 and CDR2 from the germline V gene are SGHVS and FNYEAQ. The CDR3 runs 13 residues. CDR3 in DNA: TGTGCCAGCAGCACCTCACAGGGGGCTGAAGCTTTCTTT. Its protein is CASSTSQGAEAFF. The full variable domain, its missing parts supplied by reference TRBV7-6 and TRBJ1-1, is GAGVSQSPRYKVTKRGQDVALRCDPISGHVSLYWYRQALGQGPEFLTYFNYEAQQDKSGLPNDRFSAERPEGSISTLTIQRTEQRDSAMYRCASSTSQGAEAFFGQGTRLTVV.

The V gene is TRBV11-1, the J gene TRBJ1-4; the D is unclear. This CDR3 has 15 residues. The ends were cut back, 7 bases at V and 5 bases at J, with 17 bases in the middle. Germline V lookup: CDR1 SGHAT, CDR2 FQDESV (reference sequence). CDR3 sequence (DNA): TGTGCCAGCACTCCCAGAGCACACCCAAATGAAAAACTGTTTTTT. Its translation is CASTPRAHPNEKLFF. Full variable domain (outside the CDR3, taken from reference TRBV11-1 and TRBJ1-4): EAEVAQSPRYKITEKSQAVAFWCDPISGHATLYWYRQILGQGPELLVQFQDESVVDDSQLPKDRFSAERLKGVDSTLKIQPAELGDSAMYLCASTPRAHPNEKLFFGSGTQLSVL.

This clone appeared a few times. The CDR3: CASSTGTEYQPQHF. The CDR3 DNA sequence: TGTGCCAGTAGTACCGGGACAGAGTATCAGCCCCAGCATTTT. V and J are TRBV19 and TRBJ1-5; 7 nucleotides align to TRBD1. CDR3 length equals 14 residues. The junction had 5 bases not matched to a gene; V was cut back by 4 bases and J by 5 bases. Germline CDR1 LNHDA, CDR2 SQIVND (reference sequence). Complete variable domain (other parts from reference TRBV19 and TRBJ1-5): DGGITQSPKYLFRKEGQNVTLSCEQNLNHDAMYWYRQDPGQGLRLIYYSQIVNDFQKGDIAEGYSVSREKKESFPLTVTSAQKNPTAFYLCASSTGTEYQPQHFGDGTRLSIL.

The J gene is TRBJ1-2, the V gene TRBV6-4, with D unresolved. The CDR3 consists of 12 residues. Germline CDR1 reads MRHNA; CDR2 reads SNTAGT. V was trimmed by 0 bases and J by 7 bases, leaving 6 bases between them. CDR3: CASSDSIGGYTF. In nucleotides, the CDR3 is TGTGCCAGCAGTGACTCTATTGGTGGCTACACCTTC.